One sample yielded the 8 T cell receptor beta chains listed below, sequenced in a study of cytomegalovirus exposure and HLA in healthy donors. The PCR ran on 60 Vbeta and 13 Jbeta primers. TCRdb's copy holds only in-frame clones and misses some; the assay was immunoSEQ multiplex PCR. The sample lists approximately 150,000 clones; roughly 80% were seen once. Sequencing used PBMCs. The receptors were gathered from a female donor in good health and CMV-seronegative.

The CDR3 here is CAISEGGAGEQYF. The DNA for the CDR3 is TGTGCCATCAGTGAGGGGGGGGCGGGCGAGCAGTACTTC. The chain links TRBV10-3 to TRBJ2-5; TRBD2 is a possible D gene (7 bases). The last part of the DNA fits TRBJ2-7 better; the J call may be wrong. Germline values: CDR1 ENHRY, CDR2 SYGVKD. CDR3 length: 13 amino acids.

J is TRBJ2-1 and V is TRBV18; TRBD2 is a possible D gene (9 bases). The CDR3 covers 21 residues. V gave up 6 bases and J gave up 7 bases, with 37 bases separating them. Germline V gene sequence: CDR1 KGHSH, CDR2 LQKENI. The CDR3 coding sequence is TGTGCCAGCTCGCCCCGTCCCTCCTGGGGTAGCGGGAGTCGGGACAGGAATGAGCAGTTCTTC. As protein: CASSPRPSWGSGSRDRNEQFF.

In its sample, this clone was seen a few times. J is TRBJ1-5 and V is TRBV19; 8 bases agree with TRBD1. CDR1 is LNHDA and CDR2 is SQIVND in the germline V gene (reference sequence). After removal of 9 bases from V and 1 base from J, the junction contained 5 bases not matched to a gene. CDR3 length: 14 residues. CDR3 loop: CASRGLYSNQPQHF. CDR3 DNA: TGTGCCAGCAGGGGGCTTTACAGCAATCAGCCCCAGCATTTT.

The V gene is TRBV7-6, the J gene TRBJ2-1, with TRBD2 matching 12 bases. This CDR3 is built from 15 residues. Germline-derived CDR1 and CDR2 are SGHVS and FNYEAQ. V was pared by 5 bases and J by 3 bases, with 2 bases of the junction left unmatched. CDR3 coding DNA: TGTGCCAGCAGCCCGACTAGCGGGAGCTACAATGAGCAGTTCTTC. Amino acid sequence: CASSPTSGSYNEQFF.

The V call is TRBV30, the J call TRBJ1-3; D unresolved. CDR1 and CDR2 from the germline V gene are GTSNPN and SVGIG (reference sequence). The CDR3 runs to 16 residues. Trimming shortened V by 3 bases and J by 0 bases, and 15 bases separated the two germline ends. In DNA, the CDR3 is TGTGCCTGGAGGGCCCCGGCGGCGAGCTCTGGAAACACCATATATTTT. The encoded protein is CAWRAPAASSGNTIYF.

In DNA form, the CDR3 reads TGCAGCGCTTCGACAGGGGATGGCAATCAGCCCCAGCATTTT. It specifies CSASTGDGNQPQHF. The chain couples TRBV29-1 to TRBJ1-5, with 8 bases that match TRBD1. CDR3 length: 14 residues. V lost 7 bases and J lost 2; bases outside the gene matches: 7. Germline CDR1 SQVTM, CDR2 ANQGSEA.

The CDR3 DNA is TGTGCCAGCAGCTTAGACCAGGGGCTATACGAGCAGTACTTC. Encoded protein: CASSLDQGLYEQYF. The chain carries TRBV7-2 and TRBJ2-7, with D maybe TRBD1 (6 bases). This CDR3 is built from 14 residues. Germline V gene sequence: CDR1 SGHTA, CDR2 FQGNSA. Trimming took off 1 base at V and 4 bases at J, with 11 bases between the two ends. Together with reference TRBV7-2 and TRBJ2-7, the CDR3 gives the full variable domain: GAGVSQSPSNKVTEKGKDVELRCDPISGHTALYWYRQSLGQGLEFLIYFQGNSAPDKSGLPSDRFSAERTGGSVSTLTIQRTQQEDSAVYLCASSLDQGLYEQYFGPGTRLTVT.

The J gene is TRBJ2-7, the V gene TRBV4-3, with D perhaps matching TRBD1 (5 bases). The CDR3 sequence is 15 residues long. Germline CDR1 is LGHNA and CDR2 is YSLEER. V lost 0 bases to trimming and J lost 7 bases, with 16 bases between them. The DNA for the CDR3 is TGCGCCAGCAGCCAAGAGATAGGGCAGGGCCGAGAGCAGTACTTC. Translating gives CASSQEIGQGREQYF.